This record covers a single TCR beta chain. CDR1 is LGHNA, CDR2 YNFKEQ, per germline. V dropped 2 bases and J dropped 0; count of bases not matched to a gene: 11. The CDR3 has 18 amino acids. The sample is drawn from a study of cytomegalovirus exposure and HLA in healthy donors. Use of 60 Vbeta and 13 Jbeta primers characterized the PCR. Original processing methods: In a later analysis, of roughly 73 million unique beta chains, roughly 10 million appeared in at least two donors. Method: immunoSEQ multiplex PCR; TCRdb's copy keeps in-frame clones and lacks some. V, J and clone size are taken as reported in that table, and D and trimming were inferred from the DNA itself. The sample contains a few hundred thousand clones, about nine tenths of which appear only once.

Sequencing was carried out using PBMCs. This clonotype was sampled from a girl aged 2 to 10 in good health and CMV-seronegative. The V call is TRBV4-2, the J call TRBJ2-7; 9 positions match TRBD1. The CDR3 nucleotides are TGTGCCAGCAGCCAACAGGCCGGGACAGGGTCTTCCTCCTACGAGCAGTACTTC. It specifies CASSQQAGTGSSSYEQYF.